Listed below are T cell receptor beta chains from one sample, sequenced in a study of blood T cell repertoires in COVID-19. The method was immunoSEQ multiplex PCR; TCRdb's version includes in-frame clones alone and lacks a portion of them. The data show roughly 39,000 clones, 75% to 90% seen once. Sequencing was performed on peripheral blood. The receptor source for this set is an elderly woman with active COVID-19. The CDR3 runs from the conserved cysteine through the conserved F or W. The D gene is left open where the match is weak. The size field is filled for only some rows; it gives once, few, many or a size class.

CDR3nt	CDR3aa	abundance	v_gene	j_gene	d_gene
TGTGCCACCAGCAAGAGACAGGGTCTAAGGAGCAATCAGCCCCAGCATTTT	CATSKRQGLRSNQPQHF	-	TRBV15	TRBJ1-5	TRBD1
TGTGCCAGCAGAACCCCGGCTAGCGAGCAGTTCTTC	CASRTPASEQFF	-	TRBV6-5	TRBJ2-1	-
TGTGCCAGCAGGCCGGCTAGCGGTTTATACGAGCAGTACTTC	CASRPASGLYEQYF	-	TRBV27	TRBJ2-7	TRBD2
TGCGCCAGCAGCCCCGTCGGGAGGGGCACAGATACGCAGTATTTT	CASSPVGRGTDTQYF	-	TRBV5-1	TRBJ2-3	TRBD2
TGTGCCAGCTCACCTCCCGGACTAGCGGGCACAGATACGCAGTATTTT	CASSPPGLAGTDTQYF	-	TRBV18	TRBJ2-3	TRBD2
TGTGCCAGCAGCCCCTTCTCCAGGGTTCCTTACGAGCAGTACTTC	CASSPFSRVPYEQYF	once	TRBV7-6	TRBJ2-7	-
TGTGCCAGCAGTTACAGGGCAGGAGGCGAAAAACTGTTTTTT	CASSYRAGGEKLFF	-	TRBV6-2/TRBV6-3	TRBJ1-4	-
TGTGCCAGCAGCCCAAACTTAGCGGGAGCCCCCCTCGAGCAGTACTTC	CASSPNLAGAPLEQYF	-	TRBV3-1/TRBV3-2	TRBJ2-7	TRBD2
TGTGCCAGCAGCCAAGATAGAGGGAGCTCCTACGAGCAGTACTTC	CASSQDRGSSYEQYF	-	TRBV3-1/TRBV3-2	TRBJ2-7	-
TGTGCCAGCAGCTTTGACAGGGACACTGAAGCTTTCTTT	CASSFDRDTEAFF	-	TRBV7-9	TRBJ1-1	TRBD1
TGTGCCAGCAGCTTCCGCGGGAGCGGGGGATACAATGAGCAGTTCTTC	CASSFRGSGGYNEQFF	-	TRBV11-2	TRBJ2-1	TRBD2
TGTGCCAGCAGTGTTCAGATTGAGCAGTTCTTC	CASSVQIEQFF	-	TRBV2	TRBJ2-1	-
TGTGCCAGCAGCGTAGGGGACACAGCATCCTACGAGCAGTACTTC	CASSVGDTASYEQYF	-	TRBV9	TRBJ2-7	-
TGCGCCAGCAGCTTGGCTTCCCGGCAGGTACTCTATGGCTACACCTTC	CASSLASRQVLYGYTF	few	TRBV5-1	TRBJ1-2	-
TGTGCCAGCAGCCTCCGGCGGGGGGGAAATCAGCCCCAGCATTTT	CASSLRRGGNQPQHF	-	TRBV11-2	TRBJ1-5	-
TGTGCCAGTAGGAACCTAGATATGGGACAGAACTACGAGCAGTACTTC	CASRNLDMGQNYEQYF	-	TRBV19	TRBJ2-7	TRBD1
TGTGCCAGCAGTGAACTGTATGGCATTGGCTACACCTTC	CASSELYGIGYTF	-	TRBV6-1	TRBJ1-2	-
TGTGCCAGCGGACTAGCGGGGACACAAGAGACCCAGTACTTC	CASGLAGTQETQYF	-	TRBV2	TRBJ2-5	TRBD2
TGTGCCAGCAGCTTAGCGTTGGGGGCTTGGGAGCAGTTCTTC	CASSLALGAWEQFF	-	TRBV7-9	TRBJ2-1	-
TGCGCCAGCAGCCATCTTTTAGCGGGGGGGCGTATGTTGTATGAGCAGTTCTTC	CASSHLLAGGRMLYEQFF	-	TRBV4-1	TRBJ2-1	TRBD2
TGTGCCTGGAGTCATACCCCGGGACAGAGGAGGGATGGCTACACCTTC	CAWSHTPGQRRDGYTF	-	TRBV30	TRBJ1-2	TRBD1
TGTGCCAGTAGTGACAGGACAGCGTTAAACATTCAGTACTTC	CASSDRTALNIQYF	once	TRBV19	TRBJ2-4	-
TGCGCCAGCAGCCAAGATGGCAGAATAAACACTGAAGCTTTCTTT	CASSQDGRINTEAFF	-	TRBV4-3	TRBJ1-1	-
TGCAGCGTTGAAGAGGAGGCAGTCGATGCAACTAATGAAAAACTGTTTTTT	CSVEEEAVDATNEKLFF	-	TRBV29-1	TRBJ1-4	-
TGTGCCAGTAGCCCCCTGAGGGACAGGGTCTACGAGCAGTACTTC	CASSPLRDRVYEQYF	-	TRBV19	TRBJ2-7	TRBD1
TGTGCCAGCAGCTTCACAGGTACGGCGGTCTTC	CASSFTGTAVF	-	TRBV7-2	TRBJ2-1	-
TGTGCCACCAACCCCAGCAGGGGCTCCTACGAGCAGTACTTC	CATNPSRGSYEQYF	-	TRBV19	TRBJ2-7	-
TGTGCCAGCAGCCAGTTTGGCCGCACAGCTACCTACGAGCAGTACTTC	CASSQFGRTATYEQYF	once	TRBV3-1/TRBV3-2	TRBJ2-7	-
TGTGCCAGCAGCCTAGCCCCGACTAGTAATGAGCAGTTCTTC	CASSLAPTSNEQFF	-	TRBV11-2	TRBJ2-1	-
TGTGCCAGCAGCACCCCCGGGACAGCCTATGGCTACACCTTC	CASSTPGTAYGYTF	-	TRBV11-2	TRBJ1-2	TRBD1
TGTGCCAGCAGCCAAGTAGCCAGGGGGGACACTGAAGCTTTCTTT	CASSQVARGDTEAFF	-	TRBV3-1/TRBV3-2	TRBJ1-1	TRBD1
TGCGCCAGCAGCCCGCGGGACCCCACAGATACGCAGTATTTT	CASSPRDPTDTQYF	once	TRBV5-1	TRBJ2-3	-
TGTGCCACCAGTGATTATGACAGATACTCTGGAAACACCATATATTTT	CATSDYDRYSGNTIYF	once	TRBV24-1	TRBJ1-3	-
TGTGCCAGCAGCCAATTTAGAGATCAGCCCCAGCATTTT	CASSQFRDQPQHF	-	TRBV3-1/TRBV3-2	TRBJ1-5	-
TGTGCCAGCAGTTTATACTCCCAAGAGACCCAGTACTTC	CASSLYSQETQYF	-	TRBV28	TRBJ2-5	-
TGCGCCAGCAGCCAAGAAGGGGCCAGGGGTTCACCCCTCCACTTT	CASSQEGARGSPLHF	-	TRBV4-1	TRBJ1-6	-
TGTGCCAGCAGCCCCGGGACAACGGTTACCCTCCACTTT	CASSPGTTVTLHF	-	TRBV7-9	TRBJ1-6	-
TGTGCCAGCAGTTCCCCCCACGGAGTCCAGAACACCGGGGAGCTGTTTTTT	CASSSPHGVQNTGELFF	-	TRBV28	TRBJ2-2	-
TGTGCCAGTAGTATTAGGCGGACTCCATCCACAGATACGCAGTATTTT	CASSIRRTPSTDTQYF	-	TRBV19	TRBJ2-3	-
TGTGCTAGCAGCCTAGGACAAGGTCAAGGCTACGAGCAGTACTTC	CASSLGQGQGYEQYF	few	TRBV7-7	TRBJ2-7	-
TGCGCCAGCAGACTTACAGGGGATCCGAGGAATGAGCAGTTCTTC	CASRLTGDPRNEQFF	-	TRBV4-3	TRBJ2-1	TRBD1
TGTGCCAGCAGCGACCCTAGTGGTCAGCCCCAGCATTTT	CASSDPSGQPQHF	once	TRBV7-9	TRBJ1-5	-
TGTGCCAGCAGCCAAGATAGGGGGTTCTATGGCTACACCTTC	CASSQDRGFYGYTF	-	TRBV3-1/TRBV3-2	TRBJ1-2	-
TGTGCCAGCAGCTTAACCATCGGGGCAGGGGGCGAAAAACTGTTTTTT	CASSLTIGAGGEKLFF	-	TRBV11-2	TRBJ1-4	TRBD1
TGTGCCAGCAGTTATAGGGGGGGCGGAGAAAATGAGCAGTTCTTC	CASSYRGGGENEQFF	-	TRBV6-6	TRBJ2-1	-
TGTGCCAGCTCACCCCCGAGCGACACAGGGGTTTATGGCTACACCTTC	CASSPPSDTGVYGYTF	once	TRBV18	TRBJ1-2	TRBD1
TGTGCCAGCAGCCAACTCCAAGAGACCCAGTACTTC	CASSQLQETQYF	-	TRBV7-2	TRBJ2-5	-
TGTGCCAGCAGCCCAAGGACCGGGATCCAAGAGACCCAGTACTTC	CASSPRTGIQETQYF	-	TRBV11-3	TRBJ2-5	-
TGTGCCAGCAGTACGGGGACAGGGGCGAACACCGGGGAGCTGTTTTTT	CASSTGTGANTGELFF	-	TRBV6-2/TRBV6-3	TRBJ2-2	TRBD1
TGCGCCAGCAGCTTGTCTACAGGGGCCAATGAGCAGTTCTTC	CASSLSTGANEQFF	-	TRBV5-1	TRBJ2-1	TRBD1
TGTGCCAGCAGCCTACAGGGAGTCCCCTATGGCTACACCTTC	CASSLQGVPYGYTF	-	TRBV9	TRBJ1-2	-
TGTGCCAGCAGCCAAGAAAGAGACCGGGACACCCACTACGAGCAGTACTTC	CASSQERDRDTHYEQYF	-	TRBV3-1/TRBV3-2	TRBJ2-7	-
TGTGCCAGCAGCCCCAGGGTGATGGGGGGGGAAAAACTGTTTTTT	CASSPRVMGGEKLFF	-	TRBV7-2	TRBJ1-4	-